What follows are 14 T cell receptor beta chains derived from one specimen sequenced in a study of OX40 agonist ivuxolimab in advanced cancers. The method was immunoSEQ multiplex PCR; TCRdb's version includes in-frame clones alone and lacks a portion of them. The data contain roughly 23,000 clones, about 88% of them singletons. The material was CD4+ or CD8+ T cells sorted from blood, obtained in a trial of the OX40 agonist ivuxolimab. These receptors were taken from an adult with an advanced solid tumor such as melanoma, head and neck, liver or kidney cancer.

The J gene is TRBJ2-1, the V gene TRBV4-3; 14 nucleotides agree with TRBD2. V was pared by 4 bases and J by 10 bases, with 9 bases of the junction left unmatched. Germline lookup yields CDR1 LGHNA and CDR2 YSLEER. The CDR3 spans 16 residues. The CDR3 DNA follows: TGCGCCAGCAGCCTGACGGGACTAGCGGGAGAAAAGGAGCAGTTCTTC. This translates into CASSLTGLAGEKEQFF.

The gene calls are TRBV7-9 and TRBJ2-1; 9 nucleotides agree with TRBD2. The trim removed 6 bases at V and 6 bases at J, leaving 9 bases unmatched. Germline CDR1 SEHNR, CDR2 FQNEAQ (reference sequence). CDR3 length: 15 residues. The CDR3 DNA is TGTGCCAGCAGGCAACCGGGACTAGCTTTCAATGAGCAGTTCTTC. This codes for CASRQPGLAFNEQFF.

The chain carries TRBV5-6 and TRBJ2-7, with D perhaps being TRBD1 or TRBD2 (5 bases each). The CDR3 has 15 amino acids. V was trimmed by 0 bases and J by 0 bases, leaving 10 bases between them. CDR1 SGHDT and CDR2 YYEEEE come from the germline V gene. CDR3: CASSLGRGFSYEQYF. The CDR3 DNA reads TGTGCCAGCAGCTTGGGACGGGGCTTCTCCTACGAGCAGTACTTC.

The CDR3 loop reads CASGFSIRDRPYNEQFF. The DNA for the CDR3 is TGTGCTAGTGGTTTCAGTATTAGGGACAGACCGTACAATGAGCAGTTCTTC. The chain employs TRBV12-5 and TRBJ2-1, with TRBD1 identical over 7 bases. The CDR3 has 17 amino acids. J gave up 4 bases and V 3 bases, and 12 bases lay outside the gene matches. Germline CDR1 and CDR2: LGHNT and FRNRAP. The whole variable domain, filled in from reference TRBV12-5 and TRBJ2-1, reads DARVTQTPRHKVTEMGQEVTMRCQPILGHNTVFWYRQTMMQGLELLAYFRNRAPLDDSGMPKDRFSAEMPDATLATLKIQPSEPRDSAVYFCASGFSIRDRPYNEQFFGPGTRLTVL.

This sequence joins TRBV7-6 and TRBJ2-2; 8 nucleotides match TRBD1. This CDR3 is built from 15 residues. J gave up 4 bases and V 5 bases, and 6 bases lay outside the gene matches. Germline CDR1 reads SGHVS; CDR2 reads FNYEAQ. CDR3 nucleotides: TGTGCCAGCAGCCCTGGACAGGGTTTCACCGGGGAGCTGTTTTTT. Protein: CASSPGQGFTGELFF.

The chain links TRBV7-8 to TRBJ2-6; the D is unclear. From germline, CDR1 is SGHVS and CDR2 FQNEAQ. Trimming shortened V by 3 bases and J by 5 bases, and 20 bases separated the two germline ends. The CDR3 totals 18 residues. In DNA form, the CDR3 reads TGTGCCAGCAGCTTTAATCCTTACCCACAAAGTCGGGCCAACGTCCTGACTTTC. It encodes CASSFNPYPQSRANVLTF.

J is TRBJ2-5 and V is TRBV21-1; TRBD2 reflects the table's D call only, with no check against the DNA. TRBV21-1 is labeled a pseudogene. The CDR3 has 16 residues. In DNA, the CDR3 is TGTGCCAGCAGCAGCGGGACTAGCAGGGAGGAAGAGACCCAGTACTTC. Its translation is CASSSGTSREEETQYF.

The chain is built from TRBV15 and TRBJ1-1; D may be TRBD1 (5 bases). Germline-derived CDR1 and CDR2 are LNHNV and YYDKDF (reference sequence). V was trimmed by 2 bases and J by 3 bases, leaving 7 bases between them. CDR3 size: 13 residues. The CDR3 DNA reads TGTGCCACCAGCAGAATAGGGGACACTGAAGCTTTCTTT. Its protein product is CATSRIGDTEAFF. Variable domain in full (rest from reference TRBV15 and TRBJ1-1): DAMVIQNPRYQVTQFGKPVTLSCSQTLNHNVMYWYQQKSSQAPKLLFHYYDKDFNNEADTPDNFQSRRPNTSFCFLDIRSPGLGDTAMYLCATSRIGDTEAFFGQGTRLTVV.

A note on this clone: This probably arose from a read error, given a far larger clone one base away. This same CDR3 is encoded by further DNA sequences in the sample. Here the CDR3 DNA reads TGTGCCAGCAGCCAAGATTTTCATAATGAGCAGTTCTTC. This sequence encodes CASSQDFHNEQFF. The gene calls are TRBV7-2 and TRBJ2-1; D is unclear. CDR1 is SGHTA and CDR2 is FQGNSA in the germline V gene. V was shortened by 5 bases and J by 7 bases, with 12 bases between the two germline ends. This CDR3 has 13 amino acids.

A single count supports this clone. This chain links TRBV7-2 with TRBJ2-7, with D maybe TRBD2 (6 bases). V dropped 5 bases and J dropped 0 bases, with 23 bases sitting between them. This CDR3 has 18 amino acids. The germline gives CDR1 SGHTA, CDR2 FQGNSA. DNA for the CDR3: TGTGCCAGCAGCCACCCGCCCCTTCCGGGAGACCCCTCCTACGAGCAGTACTTC. It is translated as CASSHPPLPGDPSYEQYF.

V usage is TRBV6-5 and J usage is TRBJ2-7; D perhaps matches TRBD2 (5 bases). CDR1 and CDR2 (germline): MNHEY, SVGAGI. This CDR3 has 15 residues. Trimming cost V 0 bases and J 4 bases, with 13 bases left between them. The CDR3 is CASSYSPGIRYEQYF. The CDR3 nucleotides are TGTGCCAGCAGTTACTCGCCGGGGATCAGATACGAGCAGTACTTC.

The V and J genes are TRBV25-1 and TRBJ2-5, with TRBD1 as a possible D gene (6 bases). The V end was cut by 1 base, the J end by 5 bases, with 14 bases between. Germline V CDR1 and CDR2: MGHDK, SYGVNS. The CDR3 length is 15 residues. The CDR3: CASSEWQGLVETQYF. The CDR3 bases are TGTGCCAGCAGTGAATGGCAGGGGTTGGTTGAGACCCAGTACTTC.

V is TRBV7-9 and J is TRBJ2-1, with D uncertain. Trimming cost V 5 bases and J 4 bases, with 15 bases left between them. The CDR3 is made up of 15 amino acids. Germline V CDR1 and CDR2: SEHNR, FQNEAQ (reference sequence). CDR3: CASSPRQPLYNEQFF. The CDR3 DNA reads as TGTGCCAGCAGCCCACGCCAGCCCTTATACAATGAGCAGTTCTTC.

V and J are TRBV6-9 and TRBJ1-5; a possible D gene is TRBD1 (5 bases). This CDR3 has 13 amino acids. Trimming removed 3 bases at V and 5 bases at J, with 8 bases between. Germline V gene data show CDR1 as MNHGY and CDR2 as SVAAGI. CDR3 region: CASSYRDHQPQHF. CDR3 nucleotides: TGTGCCAGCAGTTACAGGGACCATCAGCCCCAGCATTTT.